This T cell receptor beta chain was profiled in a study of blood T cell repertoires in COVID-19. Per germline, CDR1 MGHDK and CDR2 SYGVNS. CDR3 size: 16 residues. Germline trimming cut 3 bases from V and 4 bases from J; bases unmatched to any gene: 10. This clone turned up a few times. Profiling relied on immunoSEQ multiplex PCR, and the TCRdb table lists in-frame clones only, not all of them. The sample lists around 130,000 clones; roughly four fifths were seen once. The V gene is TRBV25-1, the J gene TRBJ1-2, with 8 bases that match TRBD1. The TCR comes from a woman aged 50 to 65 with acute or convalescent COVID-19. Material for sequencing was peripheral blood. The CDR3 nucleotides are TGTGCCAGCAGTGACTCTTCGGACAGGGAACCCTATGGCTACACCTTC. It yields the protein CASSDSSDREPYGYTF.